The 20 T cell receptor beta chains presented below share a single source sample, sequenced in a study of STAT5B mutations in CD4+ large granular lymphocyte leukemia. Assay: immunoSEQ multiplex PCR; the TCRdb copy retains only in-frame clones and omits some. The sample yields tens of thousands of clones, 80% to 90% seen once. Sequenced input: CD4+ T cells from blood buffy coats. All receptors come from a human donor in good health.

This chain links TRBV20-1 with TRBJ2-5; no clear D. This CDR3 has 10 residues. Trimming took off 3 bases at V and 5 bases at J, with 4 bases between the two ends. Per the germline V gene, CDR1 is DFQATT and CDR2 is SNEGSKA (reference sequence). CDR3 coding DNA: TGCAGTGCTAGCGGGGAGACCCAGTACTTC. It translates to CSASGETQYF.

V and J are TRBV5-1 and TRBJ2-7; TRBD1 might be the D (6 bases). Germline V CDR1 and CDR2: SGHRS, YFSETQ. V lost 7 bases and J lost 6, with 17 bases in between. The CDR3 spans 13 residues. CDR3 coding DNA: TGCGCCAGCTCGATTTCAGGGGAAGTCGAGCAGTACTTC. It translates to CASSISGEVEQYF.

This rearrangement joins TRBV2 to TRBJ2-3, with D possibly TRBD1 on 6 matching bases. This CDR3 region has 15 residues. V lost 3 bases and J lost 1, with 11 bases in between. CDR1 and CDR2 (germline): SNHLY, FYNNEI. CDR3 nucleotide sequence: TGTGCCAGCAGTGACTGGGGGCCCGGCACAGATACGCAGTATTTT. This codes for CASSDWGPGTDTQYF.

The V gene is TRBV6-1, the J gene TRBJ1-5, with 8 bases matching TRBD1. The CDR3 runs 15 residues. Trimming took 0 bases from V and 7 from J; bases not matched to a gene: 5. Germline CDR1 MNHNS, CDR2 SASEGT. Here the CDR3 reads CASSEARGQGQPQHF. The CDR3 coding sequence is TGTGCCAGCAGTGAAGCCAGGGGGCAAGGACAGCCCCAGCATTTT.

This sequence joins TRBV2 and TRBJ2-1; D possibly corresponds to TRBD2 (5 bases). The ends were cut back, 6 bases at V and 12 bases at J, with 15 bases in the middle. This CDR3 spans 12 amino acids. CDR1 SNHLY and CDR2 FYNNEI come from the germline V gene. The CDR3 DNA sequence: TGTGCCAGCAGGACTACAGCCCCAGTGCAGTTCTTC. Amino acid sequence: CASRTTAPVQFF.

The rearrangement uses TRBV15 and TRBJ2-1; weak D call: TRBD1 (5 bases). The CDR3 is 19 residues long. The germline V gene encodes CDR1 LNHNV and CDR2 YYDKDF (reference sequence). V lost 1 base to trimming and J lost 10 bases, with 29 bases between them. CDR3 nucleotides: TGTGCCACCAGCAGAGCGAGGCTAGAATCGGACATCCACAATTGGGAGCAGTTCTTC. Translated, it gives CATSRARLESDIHNWEQFF.

This clone showed up just once. The V gene is TRBV4-3, the J gene TRBJ1-3; D may be TRBD1 (6 bases). V lost 1 base and J 2 bases, leaving 12 bases between the germline ends. The CDR3 has 16 residues. The germline V gene encodes CDR1 LGHNA and CDR2 YSLEER. The CDR3 loop is CASSQVWGLAGNTIYF. The DNA of the CDR3 is TGCGCCAGCAGCCAAGTTTGGGGGCTAGCTGGAAACACCATATATTTT.

The chain joins TRBV4-3 to TRBJ2-7; D is perhaps TRBD1 or TRBD2 (5 bases each). Deletions cut 4 bases from V and 2 bases from J, with 12 bases between. The germline V gene has CDR1 LGHNA and CDR2 YSLEER. The CDR3 runs to 14 residues. CDR3 residues: CASSRDQGAYEQYF. The CDR3 DNA reads as TGCGCCAGCAGCCGGGACCAGGGCGCCTACGAGCAGTACTTC.

The V gene is TRBV5-1, the J gene TRBJ2-1, with TRBD2 matching 10 bases. This CDR3 region has 17 residues. V shed 1 base, J shed 0 bases, and the junction held 4 bases outside the gene matches. The germline gives CDR1 SGHRS, CDR2 YFSETQ. The CDR3 loop is CASSLLLAGVSYNEQFF. CDR3 bases: TGCGCCAGCAGCTTGTTGCTAGCGGGGGTCTCCTACAATGAGCAGTTCTTC.

The gene calls are TRBV4-2 and TRBJ2-7; the match to TRBD2 covers 9 bases. CDR3 length: 15 residues. Germline loops: CDR1 LGHNA, CDR2 YNFKEQ. The V gene end was trimmed by 2 bases and the J gene end by 3 bases; junction bases not matched to a gene: 5. In DNA form, the CDR3 reads TGTGCCAGCAGCCAACTCGGGACTAGCATCTACGAGCAGTACTTC. This translates into CASSQLGTSIYEQYF.

The CDR3 DNA sequence: TGTGCCAGCAGCGTAGACGGGACACGCAATCAGCCCCAGCATTTT. It encodes CASSVDGTRNQPQHF. J is TRBJ1-5 and V is TRBV9; the D gene is possibly TRBD1 (6 bases). Trimming left V 0 bases short and J 2 bases short, with 9 bases between. CDR1 and CDR2 (germline): SGDLS, YYNGEE. There are 15 residues in the CDR3.

The rearrangement uses TRBV5-6 and TRBJ2-2, with TRBD1 matching 8 bases. V trimming: 4 bases; J trimming: 1 base; junction bases outside the gene matches: 6. Germline assignment: CDR1 SGHDT and CDR2 YYEEEE. The CDR3 consists of 16 residues. The CDR3 region is CASSLDRVGNTGELFF. Written as DNA, the CDR3 is TGTGCCAGCAGCCTGGACAGGGTGGGGAACACCGGGGAGCTGTTTTTT. The full variable domain, in which reference TRBV5-6 and TRBJ2-2 provide the parts outside the CDR3, is DAGVTQSPTHLIKTRGQQVTLRCSPKSGHDTVSWYQQALGQGPQFIFQYYEEEERQRGNFPDRFSGHQFPNYSSELNVNALLLGDSALYLCASSLDRVGNTGELFFGEGSRLTVL.

The CDR3 DNA follows: TGTGCCAGCAGCCCCCCCTCTTATGGCTACACCTTC. As protein: CASSPPSYGYTF. The chain recombines TRBV2 with TRBJ1-2; D remains unclear. Germline assignment: CDR1 SNHLY and CDR2 FYNNEI. The CDR3 has 12 residues. The ends were cut back, 6 bases at V and 5 bases at J, with 10 bases in the middle.

Remarks on this clone: Other DNA variants within this sample encode the same CDR3. DNA of the CDR3: TGTGCCAGCAGCCTCAGGGCAGAGACCCAGTACTTC. Amino acids: CASSLRAETQYF. This chain uses TRBV6-1 with TRBJ2-5, with TRBD1 as a possible D gene (5 bases). The CDR3 covers 12 residues. Germline lookup yields CDR1 MNHNS and CDR2 SASEGT. V dropped 6 bases and J dropped 4 bases, with 9 bases sitting between them.

V and J are TRBV14 and TRBJ1-1; no definite D call. The CDR3 runs to 13 residues. Trimming took off 3 bases at V and 9 bases at J, with 14 bases between the two ends. Germline V gene data show CDR1 as SGHDN and CDR2 as FVKESK. CDR3 bases: TGTGCCAGCAGCCAGACCCATAATGGAAAAGCTTTCTTT. It translates to CASSQTHNGKAFF.

This clone was counted once. The chain employs TRBV7-2 and TRBJ2-1; D is ambiguous. CDR1 and CDR2 (germline): SGHTA, FQGNSA. The CDR3 covers 13 residues. V was cut by 0 bases and J by 4 bases, with 4 bases left in between. CDR3 nucleotide sequence: TGTGCCAGCAGCTTAGCGGAATACAATGAGCAGTTCTTC. It codes for CASSLAEYNEQFF. The whole variable domain, filled in from reference TRBV7-2 and TRBJ2-1, reads GAGVSQSPSNKVTEKGKDVELRCDPISGHTALYWYRQSLGQGLEFLIYFQGNSAPDKSGLPSDRFSAERTGGSVSTLTIQRTQQEDSAVYLCASSLAEYNEQFFGPGTRLTVL.

The rearrangement joins TRBV7-2 to TRBJ2-1, with D unresolved. Trimming removed 2 bases from V and 5 bases from J, with 7 bases in between. Germline-derived CDR1 and CDR2 are SGHTA and FQGNSA. CDR3 length equals 13 residues. In DNA, the CDR3 is TGTGCCAGCAGCTTAAGCCACGACAATGAGCAGTTCTTC. Translated: CASSLSHDNEQFF.

This clone is a singleton in its sample. The V call is TRBV7-6, the J call TRBJ2-1, with TRBD2 identical over 9 bases. From germline, CDR1 is SGHVS and CDR2 FNYEAQ. The CDR3 loop spans 16 amino acids. V lost 4 bases, J lost 1 base, and 5 bases stayed unmatched. The CDR3 DNA follows: TGTGCCAGCAGCTCTATAGCGGGAGTATCCTACAATGAGCAGTTCTTC. Protein: CASSSIAGVSYNEQFF.

The genes are TRBV5-1 and TRBJ2-2; TRBD2 matches at 8 bases. In germline, CDR1 is SGHRS, CDR2 YFSETQ. This CDR3 has 15 residues. V trimming: 0 bases; J trimming: 3 bases; junction bases outside the gene matches: 1. CDR3 DNA: TGCGCCAGCAGCTTGGCACTAGCGGACACCGGGGAGCTGTTTTTT. Translation: CASSLALADTGELFF.

The gene calls are TRBV7-3 and TRBJ2-1; TRBD1 matches 8 bases. V was clipped by 6 bases and J by 2 bases; unmatched bases: 6. Germline V gene lookup returns CDR1 SGHTA and CDR2 FQGTGA. The CDR3 is made up of 15 amino acids. CDR3 loop: CASSRQGSAYNEQFF. Here the CDR3 DNA reads TGTGCCAGCAGTCGACAGGGGTCGGCCTACAATGAGCAGTTCTTC.